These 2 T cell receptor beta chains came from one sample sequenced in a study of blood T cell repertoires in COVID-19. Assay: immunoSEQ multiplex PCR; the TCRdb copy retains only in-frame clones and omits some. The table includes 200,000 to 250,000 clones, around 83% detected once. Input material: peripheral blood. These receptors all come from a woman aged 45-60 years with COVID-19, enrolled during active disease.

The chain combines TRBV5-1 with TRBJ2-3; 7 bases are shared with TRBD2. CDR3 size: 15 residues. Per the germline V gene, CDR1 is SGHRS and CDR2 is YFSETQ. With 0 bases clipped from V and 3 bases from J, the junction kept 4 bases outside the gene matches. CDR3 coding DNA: TGCGCCAGCAGCTTGGGAAGCGGGGTTACAGATACGCAGTATTTT. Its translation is CASSLGSGVTDTQYF. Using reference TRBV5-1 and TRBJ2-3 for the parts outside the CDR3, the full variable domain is KAGVTQTPRYLIKTRGQQVTLSCSPISGHRSVSWYQQTPGQGLQFLFEYFSETQRNKGNFPGRFSGRQFSNSRSEMNVSTLELGDSALYLCASSLGSGVTDTQYFGPGTRLTVL.

The CDR3 DNA is TGTGCCAGCAGCCGCGACAGGGTGGGCAATCAGCCCCAGCATTTT. Translated: CASSRDRVGNQPQHF. The chain couples TRBV7-8 to TRBJ1-5; 7 nucleotides align to TRBD1. V shed 5 bases and J 2 bases; nucleotides not matched to a gene: 6. This CDR3 is 15 amino acids long. The germline V gene has CDR1 SGHVS and CDR2 FQNEAQ.